The 14 T cell receptor beta chains below come from one sample, sequenced in a study of blood T cell repertoires in COVID-19. Sequencing used immunoSEQ multiplex PCR; TCRdb keeps in-frame clones, though not all of them. The profile shows more than 50,000 clones, roughly 90% of them singletons. The sample taken for sequencing was peripheral blood. All receptors come from a human donor in a cohort sampled during active COVID-19.

This chain connects TRBV27 to TRBJ1-5; no definite D call. V gave up 5 bases and J gave up 4 bases, with 9 bases separating them. Germline V lookup: CDR1 MNHEY, CDR2 SMNVEV (reference sequence). This CDR3 contains 13 residues. Written as DNA, the CDR3 is TGTGCCAGCAGTGAGTCTGCGAATCAGCCCCAGCATTTT. It codes for CASSESANQPQHF.

V usage is TRBV7-8 and J usage is TRBJ1-4, with 8 bases identical to TRBD1. After removal of 5 bases from V and 5 bases from J, the junction contained 7 bases not matched to a gene. The germline CDR1 and CDR2 sequences are SGHVS and FQNEAQ. The CDR3 extends over 15 amino acids. CDR3 coding DNA: TGTGCCAGCAGCCCCCCGGACAGGGAGAATGAAAAACTGTTTTTT. Translation: CASSPPDRENEKLFF.

This clone was seen a single time. V is TRBV9 and J is TRBJ1-3; D remains ambiguous. CDR1 and CDR2 (germline): SGDLS, YYNGEE. The CDR3 is 15 amino acids. V gave up 1 base and J gave up 2 bases, with 10 bases separating them. The CDR3 loop is CASSVTPRTGNTIYF. DNA for the CDR3: TGTGCCAGCAGCGTAACGCCCAGGACTGGAAACACCATATATTTT.

The chain uses TRBV28 and TRBJ2-7; a possible D gene is TRBD2 (5 bases). The V end lost 5 bases, the J end lost 2 bases, and 19 bases lay between the germline ends. CDR1 is MDHEN and CDR2 is SYDVKM in the germline V gene. CDR3 size: 16 residues. The CDR3 DNA reads as TGTGCCAGCAGTACCTTACTAGTGGATTTAGCCTACGAGCAGTACTTC. It specifies CASSTLLVDLAYEQYF.

This chain connects TRBV6-1 to TRBJ2-7; D gene ambiguous. The CDR3 is 15 residues long. Germline loops: CDR1 MNHNS, CDR2 SASEGT. The V gene lost 2 bases and the J gene lost 3 bases, with 14 bases spanning the gap. DNA for the CDR3: TGTGCCAGCAGTGAAACTACCGCCCAAAACTACGAGCAGTACTTC. This codes for CASSETTAQNYEQYF.

The J gene is TRBJ1-2, the V gene TRBV4-1, with a weak D call TRBD1 (6 bases). The CDR3 has 15 amino acids. Trimming took off 1 base at V and 4 bases at J, with 13 bases between the two ends. Germline V gene sequence: CDR1 MGHRA, CDR2 YSYEKL. The CDR3, as DNA: TGCGCCAGCAGCCAAGGGCAGGACAGTAGCTATGGCTACACCTTC. Protein: CASSQGQDSSYGYTF.

This sequence joins TRBV15 and TRBJ2-7; the D gene is possibly TRBD2 (5 bases). This CDR3 contains 14 residues. Germline CDR1 LNHNV, CDR2 YYDKDF (reference sequence). V lost 3 bases to trimming and J lost 2 bases, with 11 bases between them. CDR3 amino acids: CATSSGLDTYEQYF. CDR3 coding DNA: TGTGCCACCAGCAGCGGACTCGATACCTACGAGCAGTACTTC.

CDR3 loop: CASSTSNTGELFF. The CDR3 bases are TGTGCCAGCTCCACTTCGAACACCGGGGAGCTGTTTTTT. The gene calls are TRBV11-2 and TRBJ2-2; D remains unclear. Germline V lookup: CDR1 SGHAT, CDR2 FQNNGV. V lost 8 bases and J 0 bases, leaving 7 bases between the germline ends. The CDR3 has 13 amino acids.

This rearrangement joins TRBV7-9 to TRBJ1-2; D not resolved. The CDR3 is 13 residues long. Deletions cut 2 bases from V and 7 bases from J, with 11 bases between. Germline lookup yields CDR1 SEHNR and CDR2 FQNEAQ (reference sequence). CDR3 bases: TGTGCCAGCAGCTTACCCCACGGGTTTGGCTACACCTTC. Amino acid sequence: CASSLPHGFGYTF. Full variable domain (rest looked up from reference TRBV7-9 and TRBJ1-2): DTGVSQNPRHKITKRGQNVTFRCDPISEHNRLYWYRQTLGQGPEFLTYFQNEAQLEKSRLLSDRFSAERPKGSFSTLEIQRTEQGDSAMYLCASSLPHGFGYTFGSGTRLTVV.

The genes are TRBV28 and TRBJ1-2; 8 bases match TRBD1. Germline CDR1 MDHEN, CDR2 SYDVKM. V shed 7 bases, J shed 3 bases, and the junction held 13 bases outside the gene matches. This CDR3 contains 16 residues. This CDR3 is CASNIQWGQAHYGYTF. The CDR3 DNA follows: TGTGCCAGCAACATTCAGTGGGGACAGGCTCACTATGGCTACACCTTC.

The gene calls are TRBV3-1 (or the pseudogene TRBV3-2) and TRBJ1-4; D call uncertain. Germline values: CDR1 LGHDT, CDR2 YNNKEL (reference sequence). This CDR3 contains 12 residues. The CDR3 spells CGTRGPNEKLFF. In nucleotides, the CDR3 is TGTGGGACGCGGGGTCCAAATGAAAAACTGTTTTTT.

This chain joins TRBV29-1 and TRBJ1-5; D perhaps matches TRBD1 (6 bases). The germline CDR1 and CDR2 sequences are SQVTM and ANQGSEA. This CDR3 spans 14 amino acids. Trimming removed 2 bases at V and 0 bases at J, with 8 bases between. The CDR3 sequence is CSVETGLSNQPQHF. CDR3 nucleotides: TGCAGCGTTGAAACAGGGCTTAGCAATCAGCCCCAGCATTTT.

The chain employs TRBV7-9 and TRBJ1-4; D possibly corresponds to TRBD1 (6 bases). Per the germline V gene, CDR1 is SEHNR and CDR2 is FQNEAQ (reference sequence). The CDR3 sequence is 16 residues long. V was shortened by 2 bases and J by 8 bases, with 18 bases between the two germline ends. Here the CDR3 reads CASSLRTQGRGEKLFF. The CDR3 nucleotides are TGTGCCAGCAGCTTACGAACACAGGGCAGGGGAGAAAAACTGTTTTTT.

The chain's CDR3 is CASSSVPAGRYEQYF. The CDR3 region has the DNA TGTGCCAGCAGTTCAGTCCCGGCAGGGCGGTACGAGCAGTACTTC. This chain links TRBV7-9 with TRBJ2-7; possibly TRBD1 for D (5 bases). Germline V gene data show CDR1 as SEHNR and CDR2 as FQNEAQ (reference sequence). Trimming left V 6 bases short and J 4 bases short, with 19 bases between. This CDR3 contains 15 residues.